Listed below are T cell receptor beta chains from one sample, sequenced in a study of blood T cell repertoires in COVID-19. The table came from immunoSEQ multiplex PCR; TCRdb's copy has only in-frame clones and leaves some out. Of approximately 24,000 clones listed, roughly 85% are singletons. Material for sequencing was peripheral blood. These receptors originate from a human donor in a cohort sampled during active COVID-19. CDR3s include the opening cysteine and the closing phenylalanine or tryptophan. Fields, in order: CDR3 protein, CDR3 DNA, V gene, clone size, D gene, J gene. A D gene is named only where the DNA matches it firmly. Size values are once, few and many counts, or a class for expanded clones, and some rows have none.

CDR3 protein: CASSLGAGEMNTEAFF; CDR3 DNA: TGTGCCAGTAGCTTGGGGGCAGGGGAAATGAACACTGAAGCTTTCTTT; V gene: TRBV19; clone size: -; D gene: -; J gene: TRBJ1-1
CDR3 protein: CASSLWGESNQPQHF; CDR3 DNA: TGTGCCAGCAGCTTATGGGGGGAAAGCAATCAGCCCCAGCATTTT; V gene: TRBV7-8; clone size: -; D gene: -; J gene: TRBJ1-5
CDR3 protein: CASSQDLDRGYGYTF; CDR3 DNA: TGCGCCAGCAGCCAAGATTTGGACAGGGGCTATGGCTACACCTTC; V gene: TRBV4-3; clone size: medium-sized; D gene: TRBD1; J gene: TRBJ1-2
CDR3 protein: CASTRQVNTEAFF; CDR3 DNA: TGTGCCAGCACCCGGCAGGTCAACACTGAAGCTTTCTTT; V gene: TRBV6-5; clone size: -; D gene: -; J gene: TRBJ1-1
CDR3 protein: CASGAEKLFF; CDR3 DNA: TGTGCCAGCGGAGCAGAAAAACTGTTTTTT; V gene: TRBV6-5; clone size: -; D gene: -; J gene: TRBJ1-4
CDR3 protein: CASSPWEAGAFF; CDR3 DNA: TGTGCCAGCAGTCCTTGGGAAGCGGGAGCTTTCTTT; V gene: TRBV6-6; clone size: -; D gene: -; J gene: TRBJ1-1
CDR3 protein: CASSVNRGNYGYTF; CDR3 DNA: TGTGCCAGCAGTGTGAACAGGGGTAACTATGGCTACACCTTC; V gene: TRBV28; clone size: -; D gene: TRBD1; J gene: TRBJ1-2
CDR3 protein: CASSLVLGGPTGAPGYTF; CDR3 DNA: TGCGCCAGCAGCTTGGTTCTGGGTGGTCCCACAGGCGCTCCCGGCTACACCTTC; V gene: TRBV5-1; clone size: -; D gene: -; J gene: TRBJ1-2
CDR3 protein: CASSSPTAAGTDTQYF; CDR3 DNA: TGTGCCAGCAGCTCCCCCACAGCGGCAGGTACAGATACGCAGTATTTT; V gene: TRBV7-9; clone size: few; D gene: -; J gene: TRBJ2-3
CDR3 protein: CASSADGVGEQYF; CDR3 DNA: TGCGCCAGCAGCGCCGACGGAGTCGGGGAGCAGTACTTC; V gene: TRBV5-1; clone size: once; D gene: -; J gene: TRBJ2-7
CDR3 protein: CASSMNRDQPQHF; CDR3 DNA: TGTGCCAGTAGTATGAACAGGGATCAGCCCCAGCATTTT; V gene: TRBV19; clone size: -; D gene: -; J gene: TRBJ1-5
CDR3 protein: CASSPTGAKETQYF; CDR3 DNA: TGTGCCAGCTCACCAACAGGAGCTAAAGAGACCCAGTACTTC; V gene: TRBV18; clone size: -; D gene: -; J gene: TRBJ2-5
CDR3 protein: CASSLGSGGRNSPLHF; CDR3 DNA: TGCGCCAGCAGCTTGGGAAGCGGGGGTCGTAATTCACCCCTCCACTTT; V gene: TRBV5-1; clone size: -; D gene: -; J gene: TRBJ1-6
CDR3 protein: CASSITSGSHNEQFF; CDR3 DNA: TGTGCCAGTAGTATCACTAGCGGGAGCCACAATGAGCAGTTCTTC; V gene: TRBV19; clone size: -; D gene: TRBD2; J gene: TRBJ2-1
CDR3 protein: CASSLGEGQETQYF; CDR3 DNA: TGTGCCAGTAGTCTGGGGGAGGGACAAGAGACCCAGTACTTC; V gene: TRBV19; clone size: -; D gene: TRBD2; J gene: TRBJ2-5
CDR3 protein: CASSRGGDAYNSPLHF; CDR3 DNA: TGTGCCAGCAGCCGGGGGGGGGATGCCTATAATTCACCCCTCCACTTT; V gene: TRBV4-2; clone size: -; D gene: -; J gene: TRBJ1-6
CDR3 protein: CASSVARVAAGELFF; CDR3 DNA: TGTGCCAGCAGCGTAGCTCGAGTAGCTGCCGGGGAGCTGTTTTTT; V gene: TRBV9; clone size: -; D gene: -; J gene: TRBJ2-2
CDR3 protein: CASSYSENTEAFF; CDR3 DNA: TGTGCCAGCAGTTATTCAGAAAACACTGAAGCTTTCTTT; V gene: TRBV6-5; clone size: -; D gene: -; J gene: TRBJ1-1
CDR3 protein: CASSHPSGLSAGELFF; CDR3 DNA: TGCGCCAGCAGCCACCCTAGCGGACTTTCAGCCGGGGAGCTGTTTTTT; V gene: TRBV4-3; clone size: medium-sized; D gene: TRBD2; J gene: TRBJ2-2
CDR3 protein: CASTLGDSTEAFF; CDR3 DNA: TGCGCCAGCACGCTTGGAGACAGCACTGAAGCTTTCTTT; V gene: TRBV5-1; clone size: -; D gene: -; J gene: TRBJ1-1
CDR3 protein: CASSGTRDSNSPLHF; CDR3 DNA: TGTGCCAGCAGCGGAACAAGGGACAGTAATTCACCCCTCCACTTT; V gene: TRBV7-9; clone size: few; D gene: TRBD1; J gene: TRBJ1-6
CDR3 protein: CASSYDYLGEQYF; CDR3 DNA: TGTGCCAGCAGTTACGACTACCTCGGGGAGCAGTACTTC; V gene: TRBV6-5; clone size: -; D gene: -; J gene: TRBJ2-7
CDR3 protein: CATSGGTVHTGELFF; CDR3 DNA: TGTGCCACCAGTGGAGGGACAGTTCACACCGGGGAGCTGTTTTTT; V gene: TRBV24-1; clone size: -; D gene: TRBD1; J gene: TRBJ2-2
CDR3 protein: CASSQDEGQGARLLMGNTEAFF; CDR3 DNA: TGCGCCAGCAGCCAAGATGAGGGGCAGGGGGCGCGACTTCTCATGGGGAACACTGAAGCTTTCTTT; V gene: TRBV4-3; clone size: -; D gene: TRBD1; J gene: TRBJ1-1
CDR3 protein: CASGASSRDTQYF; CDR3 DNA: TGTGCCAGTGGGGCGAGTAGCAGGGATACGCAGTATTTT; V gene: TRBV28; clone size: -; D gene: -; J gene: TRBJ2-3
CDR3 protein: CAWSTGARGEKLFF; CDR3 DNA: TGTGCCTGGAGTACTGGGGCTAGGGGTGAAAAACTGTTTTTT; V gene: TRBV30; clone size: -; D gene: -; J gene: TRBJ1-4
CDR3 protein: CASSHSYEQYF; CDR3 DNA: TGTGCCAGCAGCCACAGCTACGAGCAGTACTTC; V gene: TRBV21-1; clone size: once; D gene: -; J gene: TRBJ2-7
CDR3 protein: CASSLAPRRLNEQFF; CDR3 DNA: TGTGCCAGCAGTTTAGCCCCCAGGCGCCTCAATGAGCAGTTCTTC; V gene: TRBV28; clone size: -; D gene: -; J gene: TRBJ2-1
CDR3 protein: CASIPSLAGLRNEQFF; CDR3 DNA: TGTGCCAGCATCCCCTCCCTAGCGGGACTACGCAATGAGCAGTTCTTC; V gene: TRBV28; clone size: -; D gene: TRBD2; J gene: TRBJ2-1
CDR3 protein: CASSLTDLNTEAFF; CDR3 DNA: TGCGCCAGCAGCCTGACAGACTTAAACACTGAAGCTTTCTTT; V gene: TRBV5-1; clone size: -; D gene: -; J gene: TRBJ1-1
CDR3 protein: CASSYGAGGYTF; CDR3 DNA: TGTGCCAGCAGTTACGGTGCAGGTGGCTACACCTTC; V gene: TRBV6-2/TRBV6-3; clone size: -; D gene: -; J gene: TRBJ1-2
CDR3 protein: CASSRGPTASSGNTIYF; CDR3 DNA: TGTGCCAGTAGTAGGGGCCCGACGGCGAGCTCTGGAAACACCATATATTTT; V gene: TRBV19; clone size: -; D gene: -; J gene: TRBJ1-3
CDR3 protein: CASSIEEREKQYF; CDR3 DNA: TGTGCCAGTAGTATAGAGGAGAGAGAGAAGCAGTACTTC; V gene: TRBV19; clone size: -; D gene: -; J gene: TRBJ2-7
CDR3 protein: CASSRAGPLDEQYF; CDR3 DNA: TGTGCCAGCAGCCGAGCGGGACCGCTGGACGAGCAGTACTTC; V gene: TRBV3-1/TRBV3-2; clone size: -; D gene: TRBD2; J gene: TRBJ2-7
CDR3 protein: CASSLGTGSTEAFF; CDR3 DNA: TGTGCCAGCAGTTTGGGGACAGGAAGCACTGAAGCTTTCTTT; V gene: TRBV28; clone size: -; D gene: TRBD1; J gene: TRBJ1-1
CDR3 protein: CASSLAGGNTGELFF; CDR3 DNA: TGTGCCAGCAGCCTCGCGGGGGGGAACACCGGGGAGCTGTTTTTT; V gene: TRBV7-2; clone size: -; D gene: TRBD2; J gene: TRBJ2-2
CDR3 protein: CASSRGTFGKNDQPQHF; CDR3 DNA: TGTGCCAGTAGTAGAGGGACATTCGGCAAGAATGATCAGCCCCAGCATTTT; V gene: TRBV19; clone size: -; D gene: -; J gene: TRBJ1-5
CDR3 protein: CASSENQVTNEKLFF; CDR3 DNA: TGTGCCAGCAGTGAGAATCAGGTGACTAATGAAAAACTGTTTTTT; V gene: TRBV27; clone size: -; D gene: -; J gene: TRBJ1-4
CDR3 protein: CASSYSGGGETQYF; CDR3 DNA: TGTGCCAGCAGTTACTCAGGGGGTGGAGAGACCCAGTACTTC; V gene: TRBV6-6; clone size: -; D gene: -; J gene: TRBJ2-5
CDR3 protein: CASRRGGSNQPQHF; CDR3 DNA: TGTGCCAGCAGAAGAGGAGGGAGCAATCAGCCCCAGCATTTT; V gene: TRBV27; clone size: once; D gene: -; J gene: TRBJ1-5
CDR3 protein: CASSLGLANNEQFF; CDR3 DNA: TGTGCCAGCAGCTTAGGGCTAGCGAACAATGAGCAGTTCTTC; V gene: TRBV13; clone size: -; D gene: -; J gene: TRBJ2-1
CDR3 protein: CASRTGYEQYF; CDR3 DNA: TGTGCCAGCCGGACAGGCTACGAGCAGTACTTC; V gene: TRBV12-3/TRBV12-4; clone size: -; D gene: TRBD1; J gene: TRBJ2-7
CDR3 protein: CASSSGQAYGYTF; CDR3 DNA: TGTGCCAGCAGCTCGGGACAAGCCTATGGCTACACCTTC; V gene: TRBV7-2; clone size: once; D gene: -; J gene: TRBJ1-2
CDR3 protein: CASSPGLNTGELFF; CDR3 DNA: TGTGCCAGCAGTCCCGGACTTAACACCGGGGAGCTGTTTTTT; V gene: TRBV28; clone size: -; D gene: -; J gene: TRBJ2-2
CDR3 protein: CASSSPGTGSSYEQYF; CDR3 DNA: TGTGCCAGCAGTTCCCCCGGGACAGGGTCCTCCTACGAGCAGTACTTC; V gene: TRBV28; clone size: -; D gene: TRBD1; J gene: TRBJ2-7
CDR3 protein: CASSPRTSGRISYNEQFF; CDR3 DNA: TGTGCCAGCAGCCCCCGGACTAGCGGGAGAATCTCCTACAATGAGCAGTTCTTC; V gene: TRBV11-3; clone size: -; D gene: TRBD2; J gene: TRBJ2-1
CDR3 protein: CASSQETGYEQYF; CDR3 DNA: TGTGCCAGCAGCCAAGAGACGGGATACGAGCAGTACTTC; V gene: TRBV3-1/TRBV3-2; clone size: -; D gene: -; J gene: TRBJ2-7
CDR3 protein: CASSQAVAGKETQYF; CDR3 DNA: TGTGCCAGCAGCCAAGCGGTAGCGGGGAAAGAGACCCAGTACTTC; V gene: TRBV3-1/TRBV3-2; clone size: once; D gene: TRBD2; J gene: TRBJ2-5
CDR3 protein: CASSVGQAHYEQYF; CDR3 DNA: TGTGCCAGCAGCGTAGGACAGGCGCACTACGAGCAGTACTTC; V gene: TRBV9; clone size: -; D gene: -; J gene: TRBJ2-7
CDR3 protein: CASSPLSGWDTQYF; CDR3 DNA: TGTGCCAGCAGCCCCCTTAGCGGGTGGGATACGCAGTATTTT; V gene: TRBV28; clone size: -; D gene: TRBD2; J gene: TRBJ2-3